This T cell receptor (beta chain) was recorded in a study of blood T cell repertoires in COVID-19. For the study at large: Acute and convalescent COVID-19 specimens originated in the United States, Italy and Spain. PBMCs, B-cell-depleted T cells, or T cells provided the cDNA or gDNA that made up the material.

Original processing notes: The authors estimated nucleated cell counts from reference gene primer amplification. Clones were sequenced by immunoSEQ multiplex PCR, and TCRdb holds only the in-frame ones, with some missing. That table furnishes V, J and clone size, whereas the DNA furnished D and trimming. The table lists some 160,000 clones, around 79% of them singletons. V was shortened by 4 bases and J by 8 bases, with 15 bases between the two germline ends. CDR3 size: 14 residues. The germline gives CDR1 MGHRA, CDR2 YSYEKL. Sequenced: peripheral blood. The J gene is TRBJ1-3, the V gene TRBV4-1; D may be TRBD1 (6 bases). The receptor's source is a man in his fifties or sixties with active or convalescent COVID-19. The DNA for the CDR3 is TGCGCCAGCAGCCTCACAGGGCTTTGGGACACCATATATTTT. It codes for CASSLTGLWDTIYF.